This TCR beta chain was found in a study of OX40 agonist ivuxolimab in advanced cancers. In germline, CDR1 is MNHEY, CDR2 SVGAGI. CDR3 length: 15 amino acids. J was trimmed by 2 bases and V by 6 bases; bases with no gene match: 10. To note about this clone: Its antigen is currently unknown.

Libraries were prepared by immunoSEQ multiplex PCR; TCRdb keeps only in-frame clonotypes and omits some of them. There are 55,000 to 75,000 clones in the sample; around 86% occur only once, and 1.1% lies in the top ten. Study conclusions and caveats: On average, CD8+ T cells had more expanded clones than CD4+.

The sequence derives from an adult with an advanced solid tumor such as melanoma, head and neck, liver or kidney cancer. V is TRBV6-5 and J is TRBJ2-7, with 7 bases matching TRBD2. The material was CD4+ or CD8+ T cells sorted from blood, obtained in a trial of the OX40 agonist ivuxolimab. The CDR3, as DNA: TGTGCCAGCAGCAGAAGCGGGGCGGGACCCTACGAGCAGTACTTC. This sequence encodes CASSRSGAGPYEQYF.